This record covers a single TCR beta chain. Germline-derived CDR1 and CDR2 are SGHTA and FQGNSA. The CDR3 is made up of 13 amino acids. V gave up 7 bases and J gave up 8 bases, with 17 bases separating them. This specimen belongs to a study of T-cell memory formation after mild COVID-19. TCRdb reprocessed the 5' RACE reads with MiXCR, giving one entry per CDR3 protein. In the table there are 250,000 to 400,000 distinct CDR3 sequences, around 15% of which are singletons. The sequencing input was PBMCs or a T cell subset sorted from them (not recorded which). The chain joins TRBV7-2 to TRBJ1-2, with D hard to call. This TCR came from a young man who had mild COVID-19 (a few samples of this study predate the infection). Cell type and time point are not known. The CDR3 is CASKIGRAQGYTF. The CDR3 coding sequence is TGTGCCAGCAAAATCGGACGCGCCCAGGGCTACACCTTC.